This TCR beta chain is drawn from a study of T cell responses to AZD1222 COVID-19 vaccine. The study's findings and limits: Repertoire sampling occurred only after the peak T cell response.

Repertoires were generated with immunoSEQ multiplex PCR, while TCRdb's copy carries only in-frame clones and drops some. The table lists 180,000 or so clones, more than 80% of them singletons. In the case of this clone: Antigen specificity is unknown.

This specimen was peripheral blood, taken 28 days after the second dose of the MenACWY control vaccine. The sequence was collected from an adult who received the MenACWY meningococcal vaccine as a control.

Here the CDR3 reads CASSDPGPTDTQYF. The CDR3 DNA reads TGTGCCAGCAGTGATCCGGGGCCCACAGATACGCAGTATTTT. This chain connects TRBV28 to TRBJ2-3, with D perhaps matching TRBD1 or TRBD2 (5 bases each). CDR3 length: 14 residues. Germline CDR1 is MDHEN and CDR2 is SYDVKM. The V and J ends lost 5 bases and 2 bases respectively, with 11 bases between them.